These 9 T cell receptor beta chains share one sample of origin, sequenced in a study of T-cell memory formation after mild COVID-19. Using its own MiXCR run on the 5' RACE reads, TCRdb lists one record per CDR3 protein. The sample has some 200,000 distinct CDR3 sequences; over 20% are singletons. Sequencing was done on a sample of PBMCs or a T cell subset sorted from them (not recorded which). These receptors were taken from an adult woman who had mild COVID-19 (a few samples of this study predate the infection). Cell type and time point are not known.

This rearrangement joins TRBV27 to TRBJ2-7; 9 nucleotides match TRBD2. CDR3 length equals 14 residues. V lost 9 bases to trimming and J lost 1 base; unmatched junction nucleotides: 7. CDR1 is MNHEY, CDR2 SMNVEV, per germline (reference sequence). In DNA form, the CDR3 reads TGTGCCAGTGCTAGCGGGATGCGGTCCTACGAGCAGTACTTC. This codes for CASASGMRSYEQYF.

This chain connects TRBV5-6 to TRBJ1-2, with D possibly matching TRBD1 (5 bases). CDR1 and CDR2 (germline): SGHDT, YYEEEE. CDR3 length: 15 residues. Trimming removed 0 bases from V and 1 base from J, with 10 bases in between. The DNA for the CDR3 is TGTGCCAGCAGCTTGGAGGGCAGGGATAACTATGGCTACACCTTC. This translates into CASSLEGRDNYGYTF.

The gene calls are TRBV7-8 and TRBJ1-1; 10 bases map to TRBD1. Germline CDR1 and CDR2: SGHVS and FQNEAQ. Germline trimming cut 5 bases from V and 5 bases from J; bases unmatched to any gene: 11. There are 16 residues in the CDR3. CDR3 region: CASSPSRTGGETEAFF. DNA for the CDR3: TGTGCCAGCAGCCCCTCGCGGACAGGGGGGGAGACTGAAGCTTTCTTT.

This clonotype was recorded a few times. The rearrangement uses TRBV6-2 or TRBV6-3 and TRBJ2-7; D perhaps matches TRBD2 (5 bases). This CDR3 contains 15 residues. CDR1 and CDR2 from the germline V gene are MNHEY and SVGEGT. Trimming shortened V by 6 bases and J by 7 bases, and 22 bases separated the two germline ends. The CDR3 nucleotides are TGTGCCAGCAGCGATGGAGTTACTAGTGTGCAAGAGCAGTACTTC. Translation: CASSDGVTSVQEQYF.

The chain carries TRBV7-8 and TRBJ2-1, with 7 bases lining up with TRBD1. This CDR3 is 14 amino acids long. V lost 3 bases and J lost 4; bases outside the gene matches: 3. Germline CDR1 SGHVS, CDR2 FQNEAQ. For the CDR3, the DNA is TGTGCCAGCAGCTTCGGGACAGCGTACAATGAGCAGTTCTTC. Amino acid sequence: CASSFGTAYNEQFF.

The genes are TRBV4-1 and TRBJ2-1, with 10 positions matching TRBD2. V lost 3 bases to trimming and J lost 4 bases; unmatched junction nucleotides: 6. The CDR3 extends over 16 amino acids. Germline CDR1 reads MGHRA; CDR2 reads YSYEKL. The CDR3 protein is CASSHLSGGAYNEQFF. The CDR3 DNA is TGCGCCAGCAGCCACCTAAGCGGGGGGGCTTACAATGAGCAGTTCTTC.

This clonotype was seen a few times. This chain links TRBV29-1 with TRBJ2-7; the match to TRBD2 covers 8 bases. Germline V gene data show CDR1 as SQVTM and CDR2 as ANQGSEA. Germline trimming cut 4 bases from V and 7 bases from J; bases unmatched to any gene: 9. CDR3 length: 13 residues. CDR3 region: CSVGSGSWGEQYF. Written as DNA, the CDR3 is TGCAGCGTTGGAAGCGGGAGCTGGGGTGAGCAGTACTTC.

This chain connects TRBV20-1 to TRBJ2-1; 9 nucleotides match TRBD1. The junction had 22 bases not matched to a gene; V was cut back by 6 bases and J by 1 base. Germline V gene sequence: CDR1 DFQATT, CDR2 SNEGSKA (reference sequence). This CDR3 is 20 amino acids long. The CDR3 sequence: CSAGGNRDRDKYLSYNEQFF. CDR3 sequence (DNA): TGCAGTGCGGGGGGGAACCGGGACAGGGATAAATATCTATCCTACAATGAGCAGTTCTTC.

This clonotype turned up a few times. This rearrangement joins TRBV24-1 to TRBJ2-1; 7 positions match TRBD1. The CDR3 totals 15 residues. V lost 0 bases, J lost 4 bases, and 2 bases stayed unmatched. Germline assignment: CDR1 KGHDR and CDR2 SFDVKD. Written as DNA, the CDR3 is TGTGCCACCAGTGATTTGCAACAGGGGTACAATGAGCAGTTCTTC. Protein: CATSDLQQGYNEQFF.